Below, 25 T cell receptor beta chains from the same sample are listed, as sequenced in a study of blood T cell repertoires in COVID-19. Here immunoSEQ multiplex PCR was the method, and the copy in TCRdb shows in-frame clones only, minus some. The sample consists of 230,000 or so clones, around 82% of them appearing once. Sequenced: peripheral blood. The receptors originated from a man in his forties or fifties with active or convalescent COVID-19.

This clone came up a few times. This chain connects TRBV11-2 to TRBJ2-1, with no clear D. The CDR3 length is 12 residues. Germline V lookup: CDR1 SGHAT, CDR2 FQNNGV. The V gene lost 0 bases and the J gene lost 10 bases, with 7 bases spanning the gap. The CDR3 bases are TGTGCCAGCAGCTTAGATCTGAGCGAGCAGTTCTTC. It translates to CASSLDLSEQFF.

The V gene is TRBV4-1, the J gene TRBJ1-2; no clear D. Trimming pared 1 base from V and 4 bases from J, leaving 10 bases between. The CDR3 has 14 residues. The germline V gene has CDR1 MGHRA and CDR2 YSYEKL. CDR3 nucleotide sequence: TGCGCCAGCAGCCAAGGCTACACAGCCTATGGCTACACCTTC. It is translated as CASSQGYTAYGYTF.

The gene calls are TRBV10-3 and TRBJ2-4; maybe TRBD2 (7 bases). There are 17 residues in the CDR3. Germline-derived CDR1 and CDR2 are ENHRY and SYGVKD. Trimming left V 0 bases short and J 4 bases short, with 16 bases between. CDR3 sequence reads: CAISESLGGPAKNIQYF. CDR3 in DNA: TGTGCCATCAGTGAGTCGCTGGGGGGGCCCGCTAAAAACATTCAGTACTTC.

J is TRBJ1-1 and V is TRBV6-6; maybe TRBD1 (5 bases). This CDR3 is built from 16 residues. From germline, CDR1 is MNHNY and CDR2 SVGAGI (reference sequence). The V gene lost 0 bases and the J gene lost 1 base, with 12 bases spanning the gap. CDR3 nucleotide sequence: TGTGCCAGCAGTTACTCGATGGGTACAGGGAACACTGAAGCTTTCTTT. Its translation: CASSYSMGTGNTEAFF.

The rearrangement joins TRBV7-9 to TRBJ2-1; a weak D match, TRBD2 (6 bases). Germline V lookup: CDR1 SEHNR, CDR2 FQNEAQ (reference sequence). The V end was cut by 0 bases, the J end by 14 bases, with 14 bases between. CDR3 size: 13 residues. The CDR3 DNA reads TGTGCCAGCAGCTTAGCGGGGGACGTAGCGGAGTTCTTC. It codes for CASSLAGDVAEFF.

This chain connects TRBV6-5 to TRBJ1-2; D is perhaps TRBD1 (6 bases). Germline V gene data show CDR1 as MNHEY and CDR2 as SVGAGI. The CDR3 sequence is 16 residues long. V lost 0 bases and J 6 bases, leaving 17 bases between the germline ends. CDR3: CASSYSVQGTTDGYTF. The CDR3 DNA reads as TGTGCCAGCAGTTACTCGGTTCAGGGGACAACCGATGGCTACACCTTC.

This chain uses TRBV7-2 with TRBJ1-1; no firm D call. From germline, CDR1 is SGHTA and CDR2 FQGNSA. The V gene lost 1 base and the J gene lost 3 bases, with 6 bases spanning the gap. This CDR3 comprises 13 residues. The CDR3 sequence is CASSLERYTEAFF. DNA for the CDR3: TGTGCCAGCAGCTTAGAACGGTACACTGAAGCTTTCTTT.

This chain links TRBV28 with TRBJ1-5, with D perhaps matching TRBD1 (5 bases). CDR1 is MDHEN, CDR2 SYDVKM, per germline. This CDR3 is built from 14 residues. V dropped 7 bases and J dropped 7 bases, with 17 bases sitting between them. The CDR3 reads CASITPRGDQPQHF. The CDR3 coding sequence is TGTGCCAGCATTACTCCTCGGGGGGACCAGCCCCAGCATTTT.

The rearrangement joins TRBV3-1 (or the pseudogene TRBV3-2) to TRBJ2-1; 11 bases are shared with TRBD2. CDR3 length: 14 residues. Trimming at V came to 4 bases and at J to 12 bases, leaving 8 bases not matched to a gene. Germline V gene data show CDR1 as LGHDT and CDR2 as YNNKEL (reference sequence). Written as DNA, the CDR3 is TGTGCCAGCAGCCCGACTAGCGGGGCCTCTAGGCAGTTCTTC. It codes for CASSPTSGASRQFF.

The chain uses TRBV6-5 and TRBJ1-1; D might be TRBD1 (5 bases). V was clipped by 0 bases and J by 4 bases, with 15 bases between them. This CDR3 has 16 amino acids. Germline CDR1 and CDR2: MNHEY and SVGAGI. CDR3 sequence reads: CASSYSPRGGSTEAFF. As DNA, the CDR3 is TGTGCCAGCAGTTACTCTCCTCGTGGGGGGTCCACTGAAGCTTTCTTT.

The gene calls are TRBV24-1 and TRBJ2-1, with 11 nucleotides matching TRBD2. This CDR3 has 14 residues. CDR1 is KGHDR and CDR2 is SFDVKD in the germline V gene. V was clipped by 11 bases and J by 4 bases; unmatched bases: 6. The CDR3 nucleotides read TGTGCCATCGGGGCTAGCGGGGGGTACAATGAGCAGTTCTTC. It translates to CAIGASGGYNEQFF.

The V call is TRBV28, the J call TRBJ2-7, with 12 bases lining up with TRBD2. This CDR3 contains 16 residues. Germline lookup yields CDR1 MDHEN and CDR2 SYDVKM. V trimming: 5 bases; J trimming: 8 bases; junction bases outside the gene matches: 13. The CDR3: CASSASSGGADEQQYF. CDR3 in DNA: TGTGCCAGCAGTGCCTCTAGCGGGGGGGCCGACGAGCAGCAGTACTTC.

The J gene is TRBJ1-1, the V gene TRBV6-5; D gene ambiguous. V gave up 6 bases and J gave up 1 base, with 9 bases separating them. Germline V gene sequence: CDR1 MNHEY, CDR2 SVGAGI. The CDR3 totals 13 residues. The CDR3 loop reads CASRPRGNTEAFF. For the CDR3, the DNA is TGTGCCAGCAGACCCCGGGGGAACACTGAAGCTTTCTTT.

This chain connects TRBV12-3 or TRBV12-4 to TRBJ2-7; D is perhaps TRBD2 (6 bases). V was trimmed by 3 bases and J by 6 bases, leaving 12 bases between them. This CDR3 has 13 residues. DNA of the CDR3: TGTGCCAGCAGTTTTAGTAGGCGGGGCGAGCAGTACTTC. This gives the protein CASSFSRRGEQYF.

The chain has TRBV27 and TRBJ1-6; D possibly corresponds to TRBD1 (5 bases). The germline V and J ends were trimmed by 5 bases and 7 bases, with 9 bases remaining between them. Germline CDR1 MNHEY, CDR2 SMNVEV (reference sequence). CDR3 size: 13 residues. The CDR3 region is CASSRWGNSPLHF. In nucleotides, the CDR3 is TGTGCCAGCAGTCGCTGGGGCAATTCACCCCTCCACTTT.

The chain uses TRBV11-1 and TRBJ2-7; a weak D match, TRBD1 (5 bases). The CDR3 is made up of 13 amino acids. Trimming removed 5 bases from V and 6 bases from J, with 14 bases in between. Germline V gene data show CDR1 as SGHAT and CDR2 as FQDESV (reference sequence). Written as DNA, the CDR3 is TGTGCCAGCAGCCCCAACAGGTTATCCGAGCAGTACTTC. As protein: CASSPNRLSEQYF.

CDR3 DNA sequence: TGTGCCAGCAGTTATGTCGGGGGATACAATGAGCAGTTCTTC. Translated, it gives CASSYVGGYNEQFF. The chain employs TRBV6-5 and TRBJ2-1; perhaps TRBD2 as D (6 bases). This CDR3 spans 14 amino acids. Trimming took 3 bases from V and 4 from J, leaving 10 bases between them. CDR1 and CDR2 from the germline V gene are MNHEY and SVGAGI.

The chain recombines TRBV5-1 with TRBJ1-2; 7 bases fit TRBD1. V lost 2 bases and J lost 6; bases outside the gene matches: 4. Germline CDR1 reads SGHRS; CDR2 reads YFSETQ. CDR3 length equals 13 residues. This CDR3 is CASSFTGADGYTF. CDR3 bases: TGCGCCAGCAGCTTCACAGGGGCGGATGGCTACACCTTC.

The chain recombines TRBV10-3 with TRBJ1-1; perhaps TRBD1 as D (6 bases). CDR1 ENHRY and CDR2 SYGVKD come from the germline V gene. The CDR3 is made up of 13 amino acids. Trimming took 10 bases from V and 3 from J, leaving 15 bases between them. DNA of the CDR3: TGTGCCACCCTCAGGGGTTCAGACACTGAAGCTTTCTTT. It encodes CATLRGSDTEAFF.

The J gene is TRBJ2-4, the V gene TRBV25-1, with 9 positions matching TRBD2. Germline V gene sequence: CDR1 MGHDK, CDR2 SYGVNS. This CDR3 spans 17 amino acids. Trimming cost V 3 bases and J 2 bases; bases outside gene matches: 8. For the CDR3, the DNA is TGTGCCAGCAGTGAGGCGAAGAGCGGGGGGACCAAAAACATTCAGTACTTC. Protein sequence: CASSEAKSGGTKNIQYF.

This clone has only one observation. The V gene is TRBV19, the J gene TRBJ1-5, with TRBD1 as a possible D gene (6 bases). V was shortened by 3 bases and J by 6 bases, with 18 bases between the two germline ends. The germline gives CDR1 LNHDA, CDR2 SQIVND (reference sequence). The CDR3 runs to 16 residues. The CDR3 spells CASSIPRGGGLQPQHF. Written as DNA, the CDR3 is TGTGCCAGTAGTATTCCCCGGGGAGGGGGTCTTCAGCCCCAGCATTTT.

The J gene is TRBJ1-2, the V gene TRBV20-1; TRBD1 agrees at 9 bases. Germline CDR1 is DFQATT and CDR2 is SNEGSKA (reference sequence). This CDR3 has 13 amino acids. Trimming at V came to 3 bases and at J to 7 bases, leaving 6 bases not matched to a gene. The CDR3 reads CSASPPGQGGYTF. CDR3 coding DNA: TGCAGTGCTAGTCCTCCGGGACAGGGTGGCTACACCTTC.

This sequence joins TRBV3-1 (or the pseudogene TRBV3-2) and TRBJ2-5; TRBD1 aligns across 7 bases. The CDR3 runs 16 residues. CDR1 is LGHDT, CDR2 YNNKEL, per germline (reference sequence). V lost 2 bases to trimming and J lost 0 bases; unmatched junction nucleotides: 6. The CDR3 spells CASSQIYRGYQETQYF. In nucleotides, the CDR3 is TGTGCCAGCAGCCAAATCTACAGGGGATACCAAGAGACCCAGTACTTC.

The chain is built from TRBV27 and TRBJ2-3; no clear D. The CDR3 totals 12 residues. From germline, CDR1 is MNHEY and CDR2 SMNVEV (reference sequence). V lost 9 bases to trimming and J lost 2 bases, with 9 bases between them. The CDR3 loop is CASSPNTDTQYF. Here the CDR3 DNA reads TGTGCCAGTTCCCCTAACACAGATACGCAGTATTTT.

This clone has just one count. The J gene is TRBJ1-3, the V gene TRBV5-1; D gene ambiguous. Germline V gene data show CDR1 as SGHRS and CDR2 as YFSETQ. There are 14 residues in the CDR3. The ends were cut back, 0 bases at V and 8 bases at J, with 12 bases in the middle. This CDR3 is CASSLGERFDTIYF. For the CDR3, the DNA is TGCGCCAGCAGCTTGGGGGAGCGCTTCGACACCATATATTTT.